Below are 5 T cell receptor beta chains sequenced from a single sample in a study of blood T cell repertoires in COVID-19. Only in-frame clones appear in the TCRdb table, and some are missing; sequencing was by immunoSEQ multiplex PCR. The sample has about 500,000 clones, 87% seen once. The sample taken for sequencing was PBMCs or T cells enriched from blood (not recorded which). The receptors derive from a woman under 30 who had recovered from COVID-19.

The chain carries TRBV7-2 and TRBJ2-3, with TRBD2 matching over 13 bases. Trimming cost V 3 bases and J 6 bases; bases outside gene matches: 6. CDR1 is SGHTA, CDR2 FQGNSA, per germline. This CDR3 has 16 amino acids. CDR3 sequence: CASSFRTSGGGDTQYF. CDR3 sequence (DNA): TGTGCCAGCAGCTTCCGGACTAGCGGGGGCGGGGATACGCAGTATTTT.

V usage is TRBV24-1 and J usage is TRBJ1-2, with 10 nucleotides matching TRBD1. In germline, CDR1 is KGHDR, CDR2 SFDVKD. The CDR3 has 15 amino acids. V shed 4 bases, J shed 6 bases, and the junction held 7 bases outside the gene matches. Here the CDR3 DNA reads TGTGCCACCAGTGACCCCGCCGGGACAGGGGATGGCTACACCTTC. Encoded protein: CATSDPAGTGDGYTF.

The chain has TRBV6-5 and TRBJ1-5; D is unclear. V shed 5 bases and J shed 0 bases, with 5 bases lying between them. CDR1 and CDR2 from the germline V gene are MNHEY and SVGAGI. The CDR3 spans 13 residues. The CDR3 DNA sequence: TGTGCCAGCAGTCGGAGTAGCAATCAGCCCCAGCATTTT. Residues: CASSRSSNQPQHF.

The sample holds one count of this clone. The genes are TRBV30 and TRBJ1-6; D possibly corresponds to TRBD1 (5 bases). This CDR3 contains 14 residues. The V gene lost 4 bases and the J gene lost 8 bases, with 15 bases spanning the gap. Germline loops: CDR1 GTSNPN, CDR2 SVGIG (reference sequence). CDR3 loop: CAWTPGLPYSPLHF. The CDR3 DNA follows: TGTGCCTGGACCCCGGGACTCCCTTATTCACCCCTCCACTTT. The full variable domain, with the rest looked up from reference TRBV30 and TRBJ1-6, is SQTIHQWPATLVQPVGSPLSLECTVEGTSNPNLYWYRQAAGRGLQLLFYSVGIGQISSEVPQNLSASRPQDRQFILSSKKLLLSDSGFYLCAWTPGLPYSPLHFGNGTRLTVT.

The chain is built from TRBV5-1 and TRBJ2-5; D unclear. The CDR3 contains 13 residues. CDR1 and CDR2 (germline): SGHRS, YFSETQ. V lost 3 bases, J lost 4 bases, and 10 bases lay in between. The CDR3 DNA reads as TGCGCCAGCAGCTCCAGGATGGGAGAGACCCAGTACTTC. Translating it yields CASSSRMGETQYF.